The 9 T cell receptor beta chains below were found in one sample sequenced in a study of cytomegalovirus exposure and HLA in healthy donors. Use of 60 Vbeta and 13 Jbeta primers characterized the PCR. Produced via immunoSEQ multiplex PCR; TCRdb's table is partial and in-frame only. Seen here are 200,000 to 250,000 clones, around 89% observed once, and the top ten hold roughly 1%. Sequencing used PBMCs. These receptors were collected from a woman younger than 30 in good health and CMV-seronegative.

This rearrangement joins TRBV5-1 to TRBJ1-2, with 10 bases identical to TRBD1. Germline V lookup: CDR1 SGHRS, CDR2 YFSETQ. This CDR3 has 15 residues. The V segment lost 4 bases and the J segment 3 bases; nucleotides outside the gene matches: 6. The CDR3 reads CASSRRQGADYGYTF. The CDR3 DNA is TGCGCCAGCAGCCGTCGACAGGGGGCGGACTATGGCTACACCTTC.

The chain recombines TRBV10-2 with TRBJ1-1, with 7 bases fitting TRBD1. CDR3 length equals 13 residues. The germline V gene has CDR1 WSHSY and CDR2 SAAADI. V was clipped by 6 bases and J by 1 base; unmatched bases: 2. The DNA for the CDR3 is TGCGCCAGCAGGGACAGGTGGAACACTGAAGCTTTCTTT. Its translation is CASRDRWNTEAFF.

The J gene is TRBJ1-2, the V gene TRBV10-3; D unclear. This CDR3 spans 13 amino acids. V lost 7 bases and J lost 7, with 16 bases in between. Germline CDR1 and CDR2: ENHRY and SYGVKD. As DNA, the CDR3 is TGTGCCATCACCAGAACGGGGTTGGGTGGCTACACCTTC. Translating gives CAITRTGLGGYTF.

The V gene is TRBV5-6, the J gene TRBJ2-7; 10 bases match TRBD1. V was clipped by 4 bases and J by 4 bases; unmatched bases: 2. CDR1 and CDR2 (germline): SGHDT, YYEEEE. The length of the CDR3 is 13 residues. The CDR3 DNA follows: TGTGCCAGCAGCCAGGACAGGGGGTACGAGCAGTACTTC. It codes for CASSQDRGYEQYF.

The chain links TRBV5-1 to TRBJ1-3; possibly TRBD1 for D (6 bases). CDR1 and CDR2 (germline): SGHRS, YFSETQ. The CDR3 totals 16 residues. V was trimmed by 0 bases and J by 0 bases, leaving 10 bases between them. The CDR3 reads CASSLVGAVSGNTIYF. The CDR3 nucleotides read TGCGCCAGCAGCTTGGTGGGGGCGGTCTCTGGAAACACCATATATTTT.

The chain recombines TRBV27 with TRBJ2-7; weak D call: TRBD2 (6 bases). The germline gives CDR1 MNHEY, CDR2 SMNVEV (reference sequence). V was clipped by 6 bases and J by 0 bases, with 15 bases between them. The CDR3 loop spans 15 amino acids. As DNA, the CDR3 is TGTGCCAGCAGCCTTTATAGCGGAAGCTCCTACGAGCAGTACTTC. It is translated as CASSLYSGSSYEQYF.

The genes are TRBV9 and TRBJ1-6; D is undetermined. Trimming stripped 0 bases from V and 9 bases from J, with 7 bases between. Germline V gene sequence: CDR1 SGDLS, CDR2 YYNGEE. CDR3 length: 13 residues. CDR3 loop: CASSVDEGSPLHF. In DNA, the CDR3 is TGTGCCAGCAGCGTAGATGAGGGTTCACCCCTCCACTTT.

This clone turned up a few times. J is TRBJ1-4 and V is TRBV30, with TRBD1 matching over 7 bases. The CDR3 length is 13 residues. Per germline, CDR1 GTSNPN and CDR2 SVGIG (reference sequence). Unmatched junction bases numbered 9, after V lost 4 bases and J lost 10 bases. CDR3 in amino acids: CAWNEGAGLKLFF. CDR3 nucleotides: TGTGCCTGGAATGAGGGGGCCGGGCTAAAACTGTTTTTT.

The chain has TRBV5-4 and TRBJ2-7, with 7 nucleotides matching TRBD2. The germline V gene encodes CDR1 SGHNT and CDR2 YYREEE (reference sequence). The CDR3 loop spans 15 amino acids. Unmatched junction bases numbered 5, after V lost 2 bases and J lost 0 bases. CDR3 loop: CASSLGLAVSYEQYF. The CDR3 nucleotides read TGTGCCAGCAGCTTAGGGCTAGCGGTCTCCTACGAGCAGTACTTC.